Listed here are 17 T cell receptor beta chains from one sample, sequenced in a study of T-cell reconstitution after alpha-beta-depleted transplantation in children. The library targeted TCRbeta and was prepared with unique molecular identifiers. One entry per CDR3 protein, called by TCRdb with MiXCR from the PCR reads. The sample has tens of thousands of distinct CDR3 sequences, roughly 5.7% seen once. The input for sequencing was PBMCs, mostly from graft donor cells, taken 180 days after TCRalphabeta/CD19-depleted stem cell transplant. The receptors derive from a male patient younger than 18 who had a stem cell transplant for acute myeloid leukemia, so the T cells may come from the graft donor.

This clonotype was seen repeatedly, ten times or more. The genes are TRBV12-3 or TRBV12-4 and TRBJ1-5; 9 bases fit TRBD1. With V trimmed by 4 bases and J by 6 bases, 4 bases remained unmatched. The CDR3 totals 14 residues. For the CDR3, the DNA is TGTGCCAGCAGTTCAGGACAGGGGTTTCAGCCCCAGCATTTT. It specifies CASSSGQGFQPQHF.

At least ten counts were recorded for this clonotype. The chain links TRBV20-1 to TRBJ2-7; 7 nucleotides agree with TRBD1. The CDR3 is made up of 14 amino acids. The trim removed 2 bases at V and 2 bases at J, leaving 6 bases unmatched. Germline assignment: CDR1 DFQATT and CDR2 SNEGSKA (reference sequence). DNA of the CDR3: TGCAGTGCTAGACCGGACAGGAGGACCTACGAGCAGTACTTC. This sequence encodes CSARPDRRTYEQYF.

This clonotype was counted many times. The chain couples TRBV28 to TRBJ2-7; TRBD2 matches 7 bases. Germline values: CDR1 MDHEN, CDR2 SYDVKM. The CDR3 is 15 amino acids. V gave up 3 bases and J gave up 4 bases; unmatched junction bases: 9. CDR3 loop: CASSFSSLAEYEQYF. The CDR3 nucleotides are TGTGCCAGCAGTTTCTCGTCCCTAGCGGAATACGAGCAGTACTTC.

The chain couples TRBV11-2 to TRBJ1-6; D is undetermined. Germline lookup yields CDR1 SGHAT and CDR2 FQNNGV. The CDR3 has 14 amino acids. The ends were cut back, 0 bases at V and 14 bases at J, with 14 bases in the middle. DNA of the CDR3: TGTGCCAGCAGCTTAGAGACCACTTCGTTCACCCTCCACTTT. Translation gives CASSLETTSFTLHF.

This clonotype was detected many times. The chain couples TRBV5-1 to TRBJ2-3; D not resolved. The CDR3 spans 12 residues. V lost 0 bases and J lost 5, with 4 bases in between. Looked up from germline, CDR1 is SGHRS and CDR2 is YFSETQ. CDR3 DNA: TGCGCCAGCAGCTTGGCCCTAGATACGCAGTATTTT. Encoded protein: CASSLALDTQYF.

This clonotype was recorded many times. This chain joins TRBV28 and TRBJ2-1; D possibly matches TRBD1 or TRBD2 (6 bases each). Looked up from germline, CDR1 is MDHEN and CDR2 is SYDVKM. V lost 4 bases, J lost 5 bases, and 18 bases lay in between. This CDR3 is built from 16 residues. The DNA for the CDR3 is TGTGCCAGCAGTTCGCCCGGGCTAGGGGGGCACAATGAGCAGTTCTTC. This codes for CASSSPGLGGHNEQFF.

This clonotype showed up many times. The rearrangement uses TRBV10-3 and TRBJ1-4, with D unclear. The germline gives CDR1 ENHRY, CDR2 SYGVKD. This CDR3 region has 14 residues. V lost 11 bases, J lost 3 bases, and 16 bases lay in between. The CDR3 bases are TGTGCCGCCGCCAAAGGAGGCGCTAATGAAAAACTGTTTTTT. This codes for CAAAKGGANEKLFF.

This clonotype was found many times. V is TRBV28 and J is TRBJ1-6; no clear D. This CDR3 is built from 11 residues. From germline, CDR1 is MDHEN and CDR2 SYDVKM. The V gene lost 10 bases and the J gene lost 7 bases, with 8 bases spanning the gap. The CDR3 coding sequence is TGTGCCACCAAGACAAATTCACCCCTCCACTTT. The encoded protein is CATKTNSPLHF.

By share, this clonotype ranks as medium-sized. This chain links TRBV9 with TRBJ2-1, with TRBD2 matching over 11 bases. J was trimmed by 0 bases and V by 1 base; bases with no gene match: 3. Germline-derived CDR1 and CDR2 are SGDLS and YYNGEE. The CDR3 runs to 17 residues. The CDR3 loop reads CASSVTSGGSSYNEQFF. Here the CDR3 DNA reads TGTGCCAGCAGCGTAACTAGCGGGGGAAGCTCCTACAATGAGCAGTTCTTC. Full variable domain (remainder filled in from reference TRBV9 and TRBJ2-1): DSGVTQTPKHLITATGQRVTLRCSPRSGDLSVYWYQQSLDQGLQFLIQYYNGEERAKGNILERFSAQQFPDLHSELNLSSLELGDSALYFCASSVTSGGSSYNEQFFGPGTRLTVL.

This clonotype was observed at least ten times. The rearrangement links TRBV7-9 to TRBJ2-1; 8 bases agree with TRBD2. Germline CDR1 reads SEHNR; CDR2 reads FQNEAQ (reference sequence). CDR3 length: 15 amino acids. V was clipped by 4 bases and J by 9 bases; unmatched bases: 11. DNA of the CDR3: TGTGCCAGCAGCTACCGTCGGGAGGGTCACACTGAGCAGTTCTTC. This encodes CASSYRREGHTEQFF. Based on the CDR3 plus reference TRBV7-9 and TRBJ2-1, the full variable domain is DTGVSQNPRHKITKRGQNVTFRCDPISEHNRLYWYRQTLGQGPEFLTYFQNEAQLEKSRLLSDRFSAERPKGSFSTLEIQRTEQGDSAMYLCASSYRREGHTEQFFGPGTRLTVL.

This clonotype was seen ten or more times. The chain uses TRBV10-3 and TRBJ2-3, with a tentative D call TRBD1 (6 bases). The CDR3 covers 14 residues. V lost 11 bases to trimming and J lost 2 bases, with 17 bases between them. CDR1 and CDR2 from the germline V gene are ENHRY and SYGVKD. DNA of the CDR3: TGTGCCCTCAAGGGGCAGGGGAACACAGATACGCAGTATTTT. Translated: CALKGQGNTDTQYF.

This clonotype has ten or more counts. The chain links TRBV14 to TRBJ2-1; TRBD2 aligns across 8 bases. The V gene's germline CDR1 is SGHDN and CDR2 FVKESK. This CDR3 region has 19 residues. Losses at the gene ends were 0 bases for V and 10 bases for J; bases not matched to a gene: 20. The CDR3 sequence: CASSQEVPGLVVPRPEQFF. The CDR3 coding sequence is TGTGCCAGCAGCCAAGAGGTCCCGGGACTAGTAGTCCCCAGACCCGAGCAGTTCTTC.

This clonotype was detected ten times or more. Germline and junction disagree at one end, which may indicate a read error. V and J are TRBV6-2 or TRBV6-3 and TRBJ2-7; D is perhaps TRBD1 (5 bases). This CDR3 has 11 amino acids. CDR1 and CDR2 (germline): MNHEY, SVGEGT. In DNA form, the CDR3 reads TGTGCCAGCAGTTCGGACATCATATCTACCTTC. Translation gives CASSSDIISTF.

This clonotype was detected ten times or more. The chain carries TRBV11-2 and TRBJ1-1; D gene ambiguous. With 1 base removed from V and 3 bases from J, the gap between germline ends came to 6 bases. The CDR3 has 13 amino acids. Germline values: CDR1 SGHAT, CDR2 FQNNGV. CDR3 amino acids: CASSLVPHTEAFF. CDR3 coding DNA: TGTGCCAGCAGCTTAGTGCCCCACACTGAAGCTTTCTTT.

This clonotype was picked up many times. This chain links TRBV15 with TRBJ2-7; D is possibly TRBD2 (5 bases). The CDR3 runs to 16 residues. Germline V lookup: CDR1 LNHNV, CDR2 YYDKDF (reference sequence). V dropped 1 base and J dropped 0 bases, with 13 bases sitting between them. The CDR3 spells CATSRGSSGSSYEQYF. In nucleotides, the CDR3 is TGTGCCACCAGCAGAGGGAGCAGCGGCAGCTCCTACGAGCAGTACTTC. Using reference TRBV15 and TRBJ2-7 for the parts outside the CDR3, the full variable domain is DAMVIQNPRYQVTQFGKPVTLSCSQTLNHNVMYWYQQKSSQAPKLLFHYYDKDFNNEADTPDNFQSRRPNTSFCFLDIRSPGLGDTAMYLCATSRGSSGSSYEQYFGPGTRLTVT.

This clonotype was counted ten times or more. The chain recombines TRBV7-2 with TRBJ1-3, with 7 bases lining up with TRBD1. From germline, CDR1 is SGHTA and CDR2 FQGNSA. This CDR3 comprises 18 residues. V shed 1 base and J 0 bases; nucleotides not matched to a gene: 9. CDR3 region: CASSLGGRGAASGNTIYF. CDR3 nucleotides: TGTGCCAGCAGCTTAGGGGGCAGGGGGGCAGCCTCTGGAAACACCATATATTTT.

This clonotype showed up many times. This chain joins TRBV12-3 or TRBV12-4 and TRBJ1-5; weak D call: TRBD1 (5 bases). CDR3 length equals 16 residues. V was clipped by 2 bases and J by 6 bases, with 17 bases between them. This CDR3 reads CASSLIGRGAGQPQHF. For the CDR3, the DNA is TGTGCCAGCAGTTTAATAGGAAGGGGCGCGGGTCAGCCCCAGCATTTT.